This entry concerns a single T cell receptor (beta chain). Germline assignment: CDR1 LGHNA and CDR2 YNFKEQ. V lost 1 base to trimming and J lost 0 bases, with 10 bases between them. The CDR3 runs to 16 residues. Primers included in the PCR were 60 Vbeta and 13 Jbeta primers. Libraries were prepared by immunoSEQ multiplex PCR; TCRdb keeps only in-frame clonotypes and omits some of them. The sample has roughly 87,000 clones, about 76% seen once. The sample originates from a study of cytomegalovirus exposure and HLA in healthy donors. This clonotype was obtained from a woman in her thirties or forties in good health and CMV-seropositive. V gene TRBV4-2 combines with J gene TRBJ2-1, with D hard to call. The specimen sequenced was PBMCs. In nucleotides, the CDR3 is TGTGCCAGCAGCCAAGCAAAACCCAGCTCCTACAATGAGCAGTTCTTC. This encodes CASSQAKPSSYNEQFF.